This T cell receptor (beta chain) came from a study of beta chain features in type 1 diabetes. Study observations and caveats: In patients and controls equally, PCR might favor templates that are shorter. The cDNA sequencing approach could over-represent high-TCR-expressing cells. The study found moderately but significantly shorter TCRB CDR3s in all four CD4+ subsets of Type 1 diabetes patients.

Germline CDR1 is MDHEN and CDR2 is SYDVKM. This CDR3 is 16 amino acids long. Trimming at V came to 2 bases and at J to 4 bases, leaving 9 bases not matched to a gene. The study reverse transcribed the entire isolated RNA, so it sequenced expressed TCRB transcripts. Mean read depth for naive, central memory and regulatory T cell samples was a few million reads. The repertoire was sequenced with immunoSEQ multiplex PCR; TCRdb's copy has only in-frame clones and lacks some. Of around 600,000 clones in the sample, about an eighth were seen once. Remarks on this clone: The antigen is unknown.

The rearrangement uses TRBV28 and TRBJ2-5; 8 bases are a match to TRBD1. The sequence was collected from a man in his thirties or forties with type 1 diabetes. The sequencing input was naive CD4+ T cells from blood. In nucleotides, the CDR3 is TGTGCCAGCAGTTTAGGGCCTCAGGGGGCCCGAGAGACCCAGTACTTC. This sequence encodes CASSLGPQGARETQYF.